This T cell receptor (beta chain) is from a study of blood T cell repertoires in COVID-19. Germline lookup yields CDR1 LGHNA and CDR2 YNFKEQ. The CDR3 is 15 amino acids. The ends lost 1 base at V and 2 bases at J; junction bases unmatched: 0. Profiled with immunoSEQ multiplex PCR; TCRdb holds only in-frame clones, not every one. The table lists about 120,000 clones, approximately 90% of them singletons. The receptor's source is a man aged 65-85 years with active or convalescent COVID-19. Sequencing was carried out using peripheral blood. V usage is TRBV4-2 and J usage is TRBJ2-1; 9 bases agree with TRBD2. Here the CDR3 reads CASSQVAGAYNEQFF. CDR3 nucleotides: TGTGCCAGCAGCCAAGTAGCGGGGGCCTACAATGAGCAGTTCTTC.